This TCR beta chain was sequenced during a study of beta chain features in type 1 diabetes. A single heparinised draw of approximately 110 mL on average was taken per donor. CD4+ naive, central memory, regulatory and stem cell-like memory cells were sorted via CD45RO/CCR7/CD25/CD127/CD95/CD27. Concerning this clone: Its antigen remains unidentified.

Study conclusions and caveats: Moderate but significant shortening of TCRB CDR3s was recorded in all four CD4+ subsets from Type 1 diabetes patients. Any PCR bias toward short templates would affect both groups alike. The study left unresolved whether HLA type influences TCRB rearrangement.

Reverse transcribing all isolated RNA meant expressed TCRB transcripts were sequenced. Sequencing was performed with immunoSEQ multiplex PCR; in TCRdb, only in-frame clones are kept and a portion is missing. Among hundreds of thousands of clones listed, about 15% were seen once. This TCR derives from a man aged 18 to 30 with type 1 diabetes. The sequencing sample was made of naive CD4+ T cells from blood.

The DNA of the CDR3 is TGTGCCAGCAGCCGGACTATTGCCGGGGAGCTGTTTTTT. Protein product: CASSRTIAGELFF. V and J are TRBV6-5 and TRBJ2-2; possibly TRBD2 for D (6 bases). Germline CDR1 is MNHEY and CDR2 is SVGAGI. This CDR3 has 13 amino acids. Trimming removed 6 bases at V and 6 bases at J, with 11 bases between.